This T cell receptor beta chain originates from a study of blood T cell repertoires in COVID-19. Study-wide background: PBMCs, B-cell-depleted T cells, or T cells were the source of the cDNA or gDNA that made up the material.

TCRdb's table, derived via immunoSEQ multiplex PCR, lists solely in-frame clones and lacks some. The data contain 17,000 or so clones, over 65% of them seen just once; the ten biggest clones take up less than 25%. The germline gives CDR1 MGHRA, CDR2 YSYEKL. The CDR3 is 12 amino acids. Trimming shortened V by 0 bases and J by 16 bases, and 10 bases separated the two germline ends. This TCR was recovered from a man in his 60s with active or convalescent COVID-19. Sequencing was done on a sample of peripheral blood. The gene calls are TRBV4-1 and TRBJ1-6; unclear D gene. CDR3 coding DNA: TGCGCCAGCAGCCAAGAAATCGGTGTTCTCCACTTT. It specifies CASSQEIGVLHF.